The 27 T cell receptor beta chains below all came from one sample that was sequenced in a study of T-cell reconstitution after alpha-beta-depleted transplantation in children. Preparation of the TCRbeta library was carried out with unique molecular identifiers. Via MiXCR, TCRdb re-called the PCR reads, giving one row per CDR3 protein. The sample consists of 700,000 to 950,000 distinct CDR3 sequences, approximately 15% of them appearing once. The sequencing used PBMCs, mostly from graft donor cells, collected 360 days after TCRalphabeta/CD19-depleted stem cell transplant. All receptors come from a male patient younger than 18 who had a stem cell transplant for acute lymphoblastic leukemia, so the T cells may come from the graft donor.

This chain links TRBV2 with TRBJ2-5; D might be TRBD2 (6 bases). V lost 6 bases and J lost 10, with 12 bases in between. The CDR3 has 11 amino acids. Germline CDR1 reads SNHLY; CDR2 reads FYNNEI. The CDR3 here is CASRRTGGQYF. CDR3 DNA sequence: TGTGCCAGCAGAAGGACCGGGGGCCAGTACTTC.

The J gene is TRBJ2-1, the V gene TRBV5-1; TRBD2 might be the D (6 bases). The germline V gene encodes CDR1 SGHRS and CDR2 YFSETQ. V was trimmed by 4 bases and J by 3 bases, leaving 20 bases between them. The CDR3 totals 17 residues. The CDR3 DNA reads as TGCGCCAGCAGCCTCATCTTCGGGAGTCTAGTCTACAATGAGCAGTTCTTC. Protein sequence: CASSLIFGSLVYNEQFF.

This clonotype was observed at least ten times. V gene TRBV2 combines with J gene TRBJ2-1; D ambiguous. The CDR3 length is 11 residues. The V end was cut by 9 bases, the J end by 4 bases, with 7 bases between. Germline loops: CDR1 SNHLY, CDR2 FYNNEI. The CDR3 protein is CASRPYNEQFF. The CDR3 DNA reads as TGTGCCAGTAGACCTTACAATGAGCAGTTCTTC.

This sequence joins TRBV7-6 and TRBJ2-7, with D possibly being TRBD2 (6 bases). This CDR3 is 17 amino acids long. Per germline, CDR1 SGHVS and CDR2 FNYEAQ. Trimming took off 1 base at V and 0 bases at J, with 16 bases between the two ends. This chain's CDR3 is CASSLERFGGSSYEQYF. The DNA for the CDR3 is TGTGCCAGCAGCTTAGAAAGGTTCGGGGGAAGCTCCTACGAGCAGTACTTC.

CDR3 sequence: CASSLGGVINEQFF. The CDR3 nucleotides read TGCGCCAGCAGCTTGGGAGGGGTGATCAATGAGCAGTTCTTC. The J gene is TRBJ2-1, the V gene TRBV5-1; D assignment may be TRBD1 or TRBD2 (5 bases each). CDR3 length: 14 amino acids. The V end was cut by 0 bases, the J end by 6 bases, with 10 bases between. The germline CDR1 and CDR2 sequences are SGHRS and YFSETQ.

This clonotype turned up a few times. The V call is TRBV25-1, the J call TRBJ2-5; D not certain. Germline-derived CDR1 and CDR2 are MGHDK and SYGVNS. V lost 5 bases, J lost 5 bases, and 15 bases lay in between. The CDR3 sequence is 14 residues long. In nucleotides, the CDR3 is TGTGCCAGCAGTCTAACTTACGGGCGGGAGACCCAGTACTTC. This translates into CASSLTYGRETQYF.

This clonotype was recorded a few times. The gene calls are TRBV7-3 and TRBJ2-2; possible D gene TRBD2, 6 bases. Per germline, CDR1 SGHTA and CDR2 FQGTGA. V was shortened by 5 bases and J by 0 bases, with 13 bases between the two germline ends. The CDR3 loop spans 16 amino acids. In DNA form, the CDR3 reads TGTGCCAGCAGCAATCAGCGGGTGGCGAACACCGGGGAGCTGTTTTTT. It yields the protein CASSNQRVANTGELFF. Based on the CDR3 plus reference TRBV7-3 and TRBJ2-2, the full variable domain is GAGVSQTPSNKVTEKGKYVELRCDPISGHTALYWYRQSLGQGPEFLIYFQGTGAADDSGLPNDRFFAVRPEGSVSTLKIQRTERGDSAVYLCASSNQRVANTGELFFGEGSRLTVL.

The chain uses TRBV14 and TRBJ1-4; 9 bases fit TRBD1. Germline V gives CDR1 SGHDN, CDR2 FVKESK. V trimming: 4 bases; J trimming: 7 bases; junction bases outside the gene matches: 4. The length of the CDR3 is 14 residues. This CDR3 is CASSLQGAREKLFF. For the CDR3, the DNA is TGTGCCAGCAGCCTACAGGGGGCGCGTGAAAAACTGTTTTTT.

The V gene is TRBV2, the J gene TRBJ1-5; D ambiguous. V lost 3 bases and J 4 bases, leaving 10 bases between the germline ends. The CDR3 totals 14 residues. Per the germline V gene, CDR1 is SNHLY and CDR2 is FYNNEI. In DNA form, the CDR3 reads TGTGCCAGCAGTGATCTCTTAGGGAATCAGCCCCAGCATTTT. Its protein product is CASSDLLGNQPQHF.

This clonotype was seen repeatedly, ten times or more. A junction boundary mismatches the germline segment, possibly from a read error. The rearrangement uses TRBV29-1 and TRBJ2-1, with D unresolved. There are 11 residues in the CDR3. The germline gives CDR1 SQVTM, CDR2 ANQGSEA. The CDR3 region has the DNA TGCAGCGTTAAAGAATATGGTGAGCAGTTCTTC. Translated: CSVKEYGEQFF.

The chain employs TRBV5-1 and TRBJ1-4, with D tentatively TRBD1 (6 bases). Germline assignment: CDR1 SGHRS and CDR2 YFSETQ. CDR3 length: 16 residues. V gave up 4 bases and J gave up 8 bases, with 21 bases separating them. The CDR3 DNA reads as TGCGCCAGCAGCACGGGCGTACAGGGTGTATGGGAAAAACTGTTTTTT. Its protein product is CASSTGVQGVWEKLFF.

The V call is TRBV29-1, the J call TRBJ1-1, with no clear D. Germline V gene sequence: CDR1 SQVTM, CDR2 ANQGSEA. V lost 5 bases, J lost 1 base, and 8 bases lay in between. This CDR3 has 12 amino acids. As DNA, the CDR3 is TGCAGCGTTCGGAACACGAACACTGAAGCTTTCTTT. Encoded protein: CSVRNTNTEAFF.

The chain uses TRBV7-6 and TRBJ2-7; D uncertain. This CDR3 has 15 residues. V dropped 4 bases and J dropped 3 bases, with 16 bases sitting between them. Germline CDR1 SGHVS, CDR2 FNYEAQ. CDR3 sequence reads: CASSSTPGHFYEQYF. As DNA, the CDR3 is TGTGCCAGCAGCTCGACCCCTGGGCATTTCTACGAGCAGTACTTC.

CDR3 region: CATSRDLGETQYF. The CDR3 nucleotides read TGTGCCACCAGCAGAGATTTGGGGGAGACCCAGTACTTC. The J gene is TRBJ2-5, the V gene TRBV15; the D is unclear. Germline CDR1 reads LNHNV; CDR2 reads YYDKDF (reference sequence). This CDR3 has 13 residues. Trimming cost V 0 bases and J 5 bases, with 7 bases left between them.

The table lists this clonotype with a few counts. This chain joins TRBV15 and TRBJ2-1; the match to TRBD2 covers 8 bases. J was trimmed by 3 bases and V by 0 bases; bases with no gene match: 1. CDR1 is LNHNV and CDR2 is YYDKDF in the germline V gene (reference sequence). The CDR3 has 15 amino acids. CDR3 coding DNA: TGTGCCACCAGCAGAGATGGGACTAGCTACAATGAGCAGTTCTTC. This gives the protein CATSRDGTSYNEQFF. The variable domain in full, completed from reference TRBV15 and TRBJ2-1, reads DAMVIQNPRYQVTQFGKPVTLSCSQTLNHNVMYWYQQKSSQAPKLLFHYYDKDFNNEADTPDNFQSRRPNTSFCFLDIRSPGLGDTAMYLCATSRDGTSYNEQFFGPGTRLTVL.

The gene calls are TRBV4-1 and TRBJ2-1; tentatively, D is TRBD2 (5 bases). CDR1 MGHRA and CDR2 YSYEKL come from the germline V gene. V was pared by 1 base and J by 6 bases, with 19 bases between. CDR3 length equals 17 residues. CDR3 region: CASSQAVGPRAGNEQFF. As DNA, the CDR3 is TGCGCCAGCAGCCAAGCGGTCGGGCCGAGGGCGGGCAATGAGCAGTTCTTC.

CDR3 residues: CASCRPGTLRTGELFF. The CDR3 region has the DNA TGTGCCAGTTGTCGACCCGGGACCCTGAGAACCGGGGAGCTGTTTTTT. The chain has TRBV12-3 or TRBV12-4 and TRBJ2-2; D is possibly TRBD1 or TRBD2 (5 bases each). The CDR3 runs to 16 residues. V shed 9 bases and J shed 5 bases, with 22 bases lying between them.

The rearrangement uses TRBV27 and TRBJ2-3, with D tentatively TRBD1 (5 bases). Per the germline V gene, CDR1 is MNHEY and CDR2 is SMNVEV (reference sequence). This CDR3 is 12 amino acids long. V gave up 6 bases and J gave up 6 bases, with 10 bases separating them. CDR3 residues: CASRSGMDTQYF. CDR3 sequence (DNA): TGTGCCAGCAGGTCAGGGATGGATACGCAGTATTTT.

The chain combines TRBV30 with TRBJ2-1; TRBD2 matches 9 bases. J gave up 6 bases and V 3 bases, and 12 bases lay outside the gene matches. Per the germline V gene, CDR1 is GTSNPN and CDR2 is SVGIG (reference sequence). The CDR3 is 16 residues long. The DNA for the CDR3 is TGTGCCTGGAGCCGACATCCGGGACTAGCTTTCAATGAGCAGTTCTTC. This codes for CAWSRHPGLAFNEQFF.

Concerning this clonotype: This may be a read error: a much more frequent sequence differs by one nucleotide. The chain is built from TRBV4-1 and TRBJ2-5; tentative D call: TRBD2 (6 bases). In germline, CDR1 is MGHRA, CDR2 YSYEKL. CDR3 length: 12 residues. CDR3 residues: CAGSPHGGTQYF. CDR3 sequence (DNA): TGCGCCGGCAGCCCTCACGGGGGGACCCAGTACTTC.

This sequence joins TRBV20-1 and TRBJ2-1; D tentatively reads TRBD1 or TRBD2 (5 bases each). The CDR3 has 13 residues. Germline CDR1 reads DFQATT; CDR2 reads SNEGSKA (reference sequence). Trimming stripped 3 bases from V and 5 bases from J, with 11 bases between. CDR3 DNA: TGCAGTGCTAGGGCCCGGGACCACAATGAGCAGTTCTTC. Translated, it gives CSARARDHNEQFF.

V usage is TRBV20-1 and J usage is TRBJ1-6; possible D gene TRBD1, 6 bases. This CDR3 has 16 residues. Germline V gives CDR1 DFQATT, CDR2 SNEGSKA (reference sequence). Trimming stripped 6 bases from V and 0 bases from J, with 15 bases between. CDR3: CSAPTGRSSYNSPLHF. In nucleotides, the CDR3 is TGCAGTGCCCCTACAGGGCGGAGCTCCTATAATTCACCCCTCCACTTT.

This clonotype occurred many times. The chain is built from TRBV5-1 and TRBJ2-7, with a possible D match to TRBD1 (6 bases). The CDR3 has 14 amino acids. Germline values: CDR1 SGHRS, CDR2 YFSETQ. The V gene lost 2 bases and the J gene lost 0 bases, with 9 bases spanning the gap. The CDR3 sequence is CASSFDRSSYEQYF. The CDR3 coding sequence is TGCGCCAGCAGCTTCGACAGGAGCTCCTACGAGCAGTACTTC.

The chain links TRBV6-2 or TRBV6-3 to TRBJ2-7, with 9 bases fitting TRBD2. CDR1 is MNHEY, CDR2 SVGEGT, per germline. V lost 7 bases, J lost 1 base, and 5 bases stayed unmatched. CDR3 length equals 14 residues. DNA for the CDR3: TGTGCCAGCACCGCGACTAGCGGTTCCTACGAGCAGTACTTC. Protein: CASTATSGSYEQYF.

There are a few counts of this clonotype. As DNA, the CDR3 is TGTGCCAGCCGCACTACCCGAGGGACCGGGGAGCTGTTTTTT. Encoded protein: CASRTTRGTGELFF. This sequence joins TRBV7-2 and TRBJ2-2; tentatively, D is TRBD2 (5 bases). Trimming took 8 bases from V and 5 from J, leaving 15 bases between them. Germline V gene data show CDR1 as SGHTA and CDR2 as FQGNSA. This CDR3 contains 14 residues.

This clonotype was recorded a few times. V gene TRBV5-1 combines with J gene TRBJ2-2; 13 bases are shared with TRBD2. The CDR3 has 18 residues. V shed 4 bases, J shed 6 bases, and the junction held 12 bases outside the gene matches. Germline CDR1 reads SGHRS; CDR2 reads YFSETQ. DNA for the CDR3: TGCGCCAGCAGCCCCTGGACTAGCGGGAGAGGTGAATCCGGGGAGCTGTTTTTT. Translated: CASSPWTSGRGESGELFF.

In this sample, this clonotype turned up many times. This chain connects TRBV12-3 or TRBV12-4 to TRBJ2-3; 9 bases align to TRBD1. J was trimmed by 2 bases and V by 5 bases; bases with no gene match: 5. The CDR3 contains 15 residues. The DNA for the CDR3 is TGTGCCAGCAGTCGCCGGGACAGGGTCACAGATACGCAGTATTTT. The encoded protein is CASSRRDRVTDTQYF.